This T cell receptor (beta chain) comes out of a study of regulatory T cells in long-lasting Graves disease. For the study at large: Newly diagnosed Graves' patients took antithyroid drugs under 3 months.

Findings and caveats of the study: Not thyroid tissue but only peripheral blood was studied. Persistent cases of Graves' showed reduced TCR diversity relative to newly diagnosed patients.

Both iRepertoire HTBI primers and Arm-PCR of CDR3 regions were used to build the TCR beta libraries. Via MiXCR, TCRdb re-called the multiplex PCR reads, giving one row per CDR3 protein. The sample yields hundreds of thousands of distinct CDR3 sequences, around 16% seen once. Time point reported: newly diagnosed GD, antithyroid drugs for less than 3 months. TCR sequences were obtained from RNA taken from PBMCs. The CDR3 consists of 13 residues. Deletions cut 4 bases from V and 11 bases from J, with 16 bases between. Germline CDR1 is KGHDR and CDR2 is SFDVKD. This clonotype has ten or more counts. Its antigen is not known.

This clonotype originated in a female donor with Graves disease. V gene TRBV24-1 combines with J gene TRBJ1-1, with a tentative D call TRBD1 (6 bases). The source material was peripheral blood mononuclear cells (PBMCs), sampled at new diagnosis, from a patient treated with antithyroid drugs. CDR3 residues: CATSDPGTGMAFF. The CDR3 DNA reads TGTGCCACCAGTGACCCAGGAACAGGGATGGCTTTCTTT.